These 7 T cell receptor beta chains share one sample of origin, sequenced in a study of OX40 agonist ivuxolimab in advanced cancers. TCRdb keeps only in-frame clones here, not all; method: immunoSEQ multiplex PCR. The sample contains approximately 77,000 clones, approximately 80% of which appear only once. The sequenced sample was CD4+ or CD8+ T cells sorted from blood, obtained in a trial of the OX40 agonist ivuxolimab. The receptors stem from an adult with an advanced solid tumor such as melanoma, head and neck, liver or kidney cancer.

This clone has a count of ten or more. V and J are TRBV5-4 and TRBJ1-2, with D unresolved. The CDR3 runs to 15 residues. V was shortened by 0 bases and J by 2 bases, with 11 bases between the two germline ends. CDR1 and CDR2 from the germline V gene are SGHNT and YYREEE (reference sequence). The CDR3 region is CASSLDLGTNYGYTF. CDR3 sequence (DNA): TGTGCCAGCAGCTTGGACCTCGGTACCAACTATGGCTACACCTTC.

The chain links TRBV5-1 to TRBJ2-5; tentatively, D is TRBD1 (5 bases). The CDR3 runs 15 residues. Deletions cut 3 bases from V and 1 base from J, with 13 bases between. Germline V gives CDR1 SGHRS, CDR2 YFSETQ. The CDR3 DNA follows: TGCGCCAGCAGCTATTTACAGGTTGGCCAAGAGACCCAGTACTTC. Protein product: CASSYLQVGQETQYF.

The chain joins TRBV5-4 to TRBJ2-2; possibly TRBD2 for D (6 bases). Trimming removed 0 bases at V and 1 base at J, with 10 bases between. The CDR3 length is 16 residues. Germline CDR1 is SGHNT and CDR2 is YYREEE (reference sequence). For the CDR3, the DNA is TGTGCCAGCAGCTTGGCGGCTAGCGTGAACACCGGGGAGCTGTTTTTT. The encoded protein is CASSLAASVNTGELFF.

This clone was seen just once. The junction shows a germline mismatch at one end, possibly a read error. The sample contains more than one DNA sequence encoding this CDR3. This rearrangement joins TRBV5-1 to TRBJ2-3, with D maybe TRBD1 (6 bases). The germline V gene has CDR1 SGHRS and CDR2 YFSETQ. The CDR3 contains 15 residues. This chain's CDR3 is CASSLRTVGTDTQYF. The CDR3 DNA reads as TGTGCCAGCAGCTTGCGGACAGTTGGCACAGATACGCAGTATTTT.

This chain links TRBV2 with TRBJ1-2; D is undetermined. The germline V and J ends were trimmed by 5 bases and 6 bases, with 10 bases remaining between them. The CDR3 loop spans 12 amino acids. Germline assignment: CDR1 SNHLY and CDR2 FYNNEI. DNA of the CDR3: TGTGCCAGCAGTTCGGACGGAGATGGCTACACCTTC. Translation gives CASSSDGDGYTF.

The chain is built from TRBV4-1 and TRBJ1-2; D is unresolved. CDR1 and CDR2 from the germline V gene are MGHRA and YSYEKL. V was trimmed by 3 bases and J by 6 bases, leaving 17 bases between them. This CDR3 has 15 residues. CDR3 sequence reads: CASSHPGRARDGYTF. The CDR3 coding sequence is TGCGCCAGCAGCCATCCCGGAAGGGCCCGGGATGGCTACACCTTC.

The chain recombines TRBV7-6 with TRBJ1-3, with 11 bases that match TRBD1. Germline V gene lookup returns CDR1 SGHVS and CDR2 FNYEAQ. The CDR3 extends over 16 amino acids. Losses at the gene ends were 4 bases for V and 0 bases for J; bases not matched to a gene: 2. CDR3 loop: CASSSGQGVSGNTIYF. The CDR3 DNA reads TGTGCCAGCAGCTCGGGACAGGGGGTCTCTGGAAACACCATATATTTT.